This TCR beta chain stems from a study of blood T cell repertoires in COVID-19. Study overall: Samples taken during acute and convalescent COVID-19 were collected in the United States, Italy and Spain.

The method was immunoSEQ multiplex PCR; TCRdb's version includes in-frame clones alone and lacks a portion of them. The sample shows approximately 270,000 clones, approximately 83% of them seen only once. There are 12 residues in the CDR3. CDR1 is MNHNY and CDR2 is SVGAGI in the germline V gene (reference sequence). V lost 6 bases, J lost 11 bases, and 9 bases stayed unmatched. Specimen: peripheral blood. The rearrangement joins TRBV6-6 to TRBJ1-1, with 7 positions matching TRBD1. This clonotype originated in a person aged 65 to 85 with COVID-19, enrolled during active disease. CDR3 sequence (DNA): TGTGCCAGCAGGGAACCACAGGGGTTTGCTTTCTTT. Translating gives CASREPQGFAFF.